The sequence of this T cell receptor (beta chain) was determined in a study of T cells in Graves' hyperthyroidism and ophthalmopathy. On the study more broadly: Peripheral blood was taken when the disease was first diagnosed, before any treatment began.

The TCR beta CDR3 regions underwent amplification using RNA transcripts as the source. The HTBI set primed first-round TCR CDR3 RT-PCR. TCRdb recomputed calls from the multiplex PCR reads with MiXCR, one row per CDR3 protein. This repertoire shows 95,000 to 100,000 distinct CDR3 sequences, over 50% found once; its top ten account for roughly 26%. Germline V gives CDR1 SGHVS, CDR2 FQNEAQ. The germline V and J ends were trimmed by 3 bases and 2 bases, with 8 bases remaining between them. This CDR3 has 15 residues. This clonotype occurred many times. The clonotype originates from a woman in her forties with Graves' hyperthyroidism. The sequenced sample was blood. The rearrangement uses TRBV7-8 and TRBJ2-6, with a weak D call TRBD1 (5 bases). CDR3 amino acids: CASSFAGPGANVLTF. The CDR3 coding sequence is TGTGCCAGCAGCTTTGCAGGGCCTGGGGCCAACGTCCTGACTTTC.